This T cell receptor (beta chain) was retrieved from a study of blood T cell repertoires in COVID-19. Across the whole study: The samples span acute and convalescent COVID-19 from the United States, Italy and Spain.

Repertoires were generated with immunoSEQ multiplex PCR, while TCRdb's copy carries only in-frame clones and drops some. Among 250,000 or so clones listed, around 84% were seen once. The CDR3 has 15 amino acids. Trimming took off 5 bases at V and 2 bases at J, with 13 bases between the two ends. CDR1 MDHEN and CDR2 SYDVKM come from the germline V gene. The rearrangement joins TRBV28 to TRBJ1-5; tentatively, D is TRBD1 (5 bases). The sequence was collected from a middle-aged man who had recovered from COVID-19. The material sequenced was PBMCs or T cells enriched from blood (not recorded which). CDR3 bases: TGTGCCAGCAGTGTCTCACCGGGGGGCAATCAGCCCCAGCATTTT. Encoded protein: CASSVSPGGNQPQHF.